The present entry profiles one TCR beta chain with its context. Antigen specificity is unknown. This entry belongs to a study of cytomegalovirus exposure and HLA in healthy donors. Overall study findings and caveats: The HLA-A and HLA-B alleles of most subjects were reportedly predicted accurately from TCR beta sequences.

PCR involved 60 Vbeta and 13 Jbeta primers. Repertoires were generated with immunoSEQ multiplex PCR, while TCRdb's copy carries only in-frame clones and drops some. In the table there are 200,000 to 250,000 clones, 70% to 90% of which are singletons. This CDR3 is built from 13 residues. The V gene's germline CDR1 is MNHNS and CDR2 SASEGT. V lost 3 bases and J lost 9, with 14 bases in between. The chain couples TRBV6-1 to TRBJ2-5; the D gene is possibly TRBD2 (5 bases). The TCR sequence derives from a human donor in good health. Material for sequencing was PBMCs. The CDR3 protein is CASSDGEIGSQYF. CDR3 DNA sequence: TGTGCCAGCAGTGATGGGGAGATTGGTTCCCAGTACTTC.